This entry lists 30 T cell receptor beta chains sequenced from one sample in a study of blood T cell repertoires in COVID-19. The protocol was immunoSEQ multiplex PCR, while the TCRdb copy is restricted to in-frame clones and leaves out a portion. The sample contains approximately 160,000 clones, about 85% of which appear only once. Sequencing was performed on peripheral blood. The receptors were sampled from a woman aged 60-75 years with COVID-19, enrolled during active disease.

This chain connects TRBV6-2 or TRBV6-3 to TRBJ1-1; 7 positions agree with TRBD1. CDR1 is MNHEY and CDR2 is SVGEGT in the germline V gene. The trim removed 7 bases at V and 4 bases at J, leaving 18 bases unmatched. The CDR3 spans 17 residues. The CDR3, as DNA: TGTGCCAGCACCCCTTGGGACAGCCACGAGAGGGGCACTGAAGCTTTCTTT. It translates to CASTPWDSHERGTEAFF.

The chain has TRBV29-1 and TRBJ2-7; TRBD2 matches at 10 bases. The CDR3 contains 13 residues. The germline V gene encodes CDR1 SQVTM and CDR2 ANQGSEA. V was pared by 4 bases and J by 0 bases, with 0 bases of the junction left unmatched. The CDR3 sequence is CSVASGSSYEQYF. CDR3 sequence (DNA): TGCAGCGTTGCTAGCGGGAGCTCCTACGAGCAGTACTTC.

The rearrangement links TRBV18 to TRBJ2-7; 7 positions match TRBD1. Germline V gene data show CDR1 as KGHSH and CDR2 as LQKENI. The CDR3 consists of 15 residues. Trimming at V came to 1 base and at J to 1 base, leaving 4 bases not matched to a gene. In DNA, the CDR3 is TGTGCCAGCTCACCACGGTCGACAGGGTCCTACGAGCAGTACTTC. Its translation is CASSPRSTGSYEQYF.

The genes are TRBV10-3 and TRBJ2-7; maybe TRBD2 (7 bases). V was trimmed by 11 bases and J by 0 bases, leaving 17 bases between them. CDR1 and CDR2 from the germline V gene are ENHRY and SYGVKD. The CDR3 totals 14 residues. The CDR3 bases are TGTGCCGCCGGGGGGCGGGGCAGCTCCTACGAGCAGTACTTC. Its translation: CAAGGRGSSYEQYF.

The chain recombines TRBV7-8 with TRBJ2-3; TRBD2 might be the D (5 bases). CDR3 size: 16 residues. V was trimmed by 5 bases and J by 3 bases, leaving 18 bases between them. Germline V gene sequence: CDR1 SGHVS, CDR2 FQNEAQ. CDR3 residues: CASSAHNGVVTDTQYF. As DNA, the CDR3 is TGTGCCAGCAGCGCCCATAACGGGGTAGTTACAGATACGCAGTATTTT.

The chain employs TRBV15 and TRBJ1-2; TRBD1 matches 9 bases. The germline CDR1 and CDR2 sequences are LNHNV and YYDKDF (reference sequence). V was pared by 3 bases and J by 5 bases, with 7 bases of the junction left unmatched. This CDR3 spans 15 amino acids. The CDR3 loop reads CATSRGRDREYGYTF. CDR3 nucleotides: TGTGCCACCAGCAGGGGCCGGGACAGGGAGTATGGCTACACCTTC.

The chain combines TRBV19 with TRBJ2-5, with 11 bases that match TRBD1. The CDR3 is 14 amino acids. Per germline, CDR1 LNHDA and CDR2 SQIVND (reference sequence). Unmatched junction bases numbered 3, after V lost 5 bases and J lost 4 bases. CDR3 region: CASSPGTGGETQYF. The DNA of the CDR3 is TGTGCCAGTAGTCCCGGGACAGGGGGAGAGACCCAGTACTTC.

The chain combines TRBV27 with TRBJ2-1; possible D gene TRBD2, 5 bases. The germline gives CDR1 MNHEY, CDR2 SMNVEV (reference sequence). V was trimmed by 5 bases and J by 0 bases, leaving 20 bases between them. The CDR3 length is 18 residues. DNA for the CDR3: TGTGCCAGCAGTCCACCACCTGGAGGCCGCAGCTCCTACAATGAGCAGTTCTTC. This translates into CASSPPPGGRSSYNEQFF.

In the case of this clone: Additional DNA sequences in this sample encode the identical CDR3. This sequence joins TRBV19 and TRBJ1-1; 8 positions agree with TRBD1. V gave up 6 bases and J gave up 4 bases; unmatched junction bases: 10. Germline assignment: CDR1 LNHDA and CDR2 SQIVND (reference sequence). The CDR3 has 15 residues. The CDR3: CASSPGQGVFTEAFF. The CDR3, as DNA: TGTGCCAGTAGCCCCGGACAGGGAGTCTTCACTGAAGCTTTCTTT.

The rearrangement links TRBV6-5 to TRBJ1-4; D call uncertain. CDR1 and CDR2 from the germline V gene are MNHEY and SVGAGI. V was pared by 8 bases and J by 0 bases, with 13 bases between. CDR3 length: 15 amino acids. For the CDR3, the DNA is TGTGCCAGCTGCCCCCAGAAGTCAACTAATGAAAAACTGTTTTTT. Its protein product is CASCPQKSTNEKLFF.

This clone was seen more than once but under ten times. CDR3 amino acids: CSVNLRVNTEAFF. CDR3 bases: TGCAGCGTTAATCTCAGGGTGAACACTGAAGCTTTCTTT. This chain links TRBV29-1 with TRBJ1-1; possibly TRBD1 for D (5 bases). The V end was cut by 5 bases, the J end by 0 bases, with 10 bases between. Germline V gene lookup returns CDR1 SQVTM and CDR2 ANQGSEA. The CDR3 sequence is 13 residues long.

This sequence joins TRBV5-1 and TRBJ2-2; maybe TRBD2 (5 bases). Trimming removed 4 bases from V and 13 bases from J, with 23 bases in between. Germline assignment: CDR1 SGHRS and CDR2 YFSETQ. The CDR3 has 15 amino acids. The CDR3 nucleotides are TGCGCCAGCAGCCCGGGATGGGGAATGGATGCAGCGCTGTTTTTT. It translates to CASSPGWGMDAALFF.

This chain links TRBV19 with TRBJ2-5; 9 nucleotides line up with TRBD2. CDR1 is LNHDA, CDR2 SQIVND, per germline (reference sequence). The CDR3 runs 14 residues. The V gene end was trimmed by 6 bases and the J gene end by 4 bases; junction bases not matched to a gene: 6. The CDR3: CASRLAGVGETQYF. CDR3 coding DNA: TGTGCCAGTAGATTAGCGGGAGTGGGAGAGACCCAGTACTTC.

The J gene is TRBJ1-1, the V gene TRBV10-3, with TRBD1 matching over 7 bases. Germline V gene lookup returns CDR1 ENHRY and CDR2 SYGVKD. Trimming took 6 bases from V and 0 from J; bases not matched to a gene: 7. This CDR3 has 15 residues. CDR3 DNA: TGTGCCATCAGGGGAAGGGGGCAGGTGAACACTGAAGCTTTCTTT. Encoded protein: CAIRGRGQVNTEAFF.

The chain links TRBV5-1 to TRBJ1-4, with TRBD1 as a possible D gene (6 bases). Germline lookup yields CDR1 SGHRS and CDR2 YFSETQ. The CDR3 is 18 residues long. V gave up 3 bases and J gave up 3 bases, with 21 bases separating them. In DNA form, the CDR3 reads TGCGCCAGCAGCTACGCCTCGGGGGGGCAAATAGCTAATGAAAAACTGTTTTTT. Translated: CASSYASGGQIANEKLFF.

The V and J genes are TRBV14 and TRBJ1-4; the D is unclear. The CDR3 covers 13 residues. Trimming pared 1 base from V and 12 bases from J, leaving 12 bases between. The germline V gene has CDR1 SGHDN and CDR2 FVKESK. The DNA of the CDR3 is TGTGCCAGCAGCCAAGCCCGAGGAGGAGAACTGTTTTTT. Protein sequence: CASSQARGGELFF. The full variable domain, with the rest looked up from reference TRBV14 and TRBJ1-4, is EAGVTQFPSHSVIEKGQTVTLRCDPISGHDNLYWYRRVMGKEIKFLLHFVKESKQDESGMPNNRFLAERTGGTYSTLKVQPAELEDSGVYFCASSQARGGELFFGSGTQLSVL.

This chain uses TRBV7-2 with TRBJ2-1; 13 bases are shared with TRBD2. The V and J ends lost 5 bases and 6 bases, in that order; junction bases with no gene match: 7. Germline V gene sequence: CDR1 SGHTA, CDR2 FQGNSA. The CDR3 loop spans 16 amino acids. As DNA, the CDR3 is TGTGCCAGCAGCCAGGGAGGACTAGCGGGAGCCAATGAGCAGTTCTTC. Amino acids: CASSQGGLAGANEQFF.

This clone appeared many times. The chain carries TRBV5-1 and TRBJ2-1; tentative D call: TRBD1 (5 bases). The CDR3 spans 15 residues. Germline-derived CDR1 and CDR2 are SGHRS and YFSETQ. V was clipped by 5 bases and J by 3 bases, with 15 bases between them. CDR3 region: CASRVDIQGYNEQFF. In nucleotides, the CDR3 is TGCGCCAGCAGAGTTGACATTCAGGGCTACAATGAGCAGTTCTTC.

The chain has TRBV18 and TRBJ1-5; the match to TRBD1 covers 8 bases. CDR3 length: 15 residues. In germline, CDR1 is KGHSH, CDR2 LQKENI. Germline trimming cut 2 bases from V and 7 bases from J; bases unmatched to any gene: 7. The CDR3 spells CASSPGTGGIQPQHF. DNA for the CDR3: TGTGCCAGCTCACCAGGGACAGGCGGGATCCAGCCCCAGCATTTT.

This sequence joins TRBV14 and TRBJ1-6; 7 nucleotides match TRBD1. Per germline, CDR1 SGHDN and CDR2 FVKESK. With 6 bases clipped from V and 7 bases from J, the junction kept 12 bases outside the gene matches. The CDR3 length is 16 residues. In nucleotides, the CDR3 is TGTGCCAGCAGACGACAGGGCGGACTGATCAATTCACCCCTCCACTTT. Translated: CASRRQGGLINSPLHF.

J is TRBJ1-1 and V is TRBV25-1; TRBD1 matches 8 bases. CDR1 is MGHDK, CDR2 SYGVNS, per germline. CDR3 length equals 14 residues. Trimming cost V 10 bases and J 3 bases; bases outside gene matches: 10. CDR3 region: CATRRQGSHTEAFF. In DNA form, the CDR3 reads TGTGCCACACGTAGACAGGGGTCTCACACTGAAGCTTTCTTT.

V and J are TRBV19 and TRBJ1-1; 8 bases map to TRBD1. After removal of 3 bases from V and 7 bases from J, the junction contained 4 bases not matched to a gene. There are 13 residues in the CDR3. In germline, CDR1 is LNHDA, CDR2 SQIVND (reference sequence). The CDR3 bases are TGTGCCAGTAGTATTGGCGGACAGGGTGAAGCTTTCTTT. Protein: CASSIGGQGEAFF. The complete variable domain, with remaining parts taken from reference TRBV19 and TRBJ1-1, reads DGGITQSPKYLFRKEGQNVTLSCEQNLNHDAMYWYRQDPGQGLRLIYYSQIVNDFQKGDIAEGYSVSREKKESFPLTVTSAQKNPTAFYLCASSIGGQGEAFFGQGTRLTVV.

This chain connects TRBV18 to TRBJ2-2; TRBD2 matches 10 bases. V lost 6 bases and J lost 7; bases outside the gene matches: 14. The CDR3 has 17 amino acids. CDR1 and CDR2 (germline): KGHSH, LQKENI. For the CDR3, the DNA is TGTGCCAGCTCTCGTGACACTAGCGGGGCCGCCGGCGGGGAGCTGTTTTTT. Amino acid sequence: CASSRDTSGAAGGELFF.

The rearrangement uses TRBV11-2 and TRBJ1-1, with D hard to call. Germline assignment: CDR1 SGHAT and CDR2 FQNNGV. CDR3 length: 15 residues. V was cut by 2 bases and J by 2 bases, with 12 bases left in between. The CDR3 nucleotides are TGTGCCAGCAGCTTAAGCGGGATTCTAAACACTGAAGCTTTCTTT. Encoded protein: CASSLSGILNTEAFF.

The V and J genes are TRBV5-1 and TRBJ2-1; 11 bases agree with TRBD2. CDR3 length: 16 residues. V lost 2 bases and J lost 5; bases outside the gene matches: 6. The germline V gene has CDR1 SGHRS and CDR2 YFSETQ. CDR3 amino acids: CASSFLAGGVNNEQFF. CDR3 nucleotide sequence: TGCGCCAGCAGCTTTTTAGCGGGAGGGGTAAACAATGAGCAGTTCTTC.

The genes are TRBV5-1 and TRBJ2-5; TRBD1 might be the D (5 bases). The CDR3 covers 15 residues. The V end was cut by 3 bases, the J end by 5 bases, with 17 bases between. Germline V lookup: CDR1 SGHRS, CDR2 YFSETQ. In nucleotides, the CDR3 is TGCGCCAGCAGCTCACGGCAGGGTAAGACGGAGACCCAGTACTTC. Translating gives CASSSRQGKTETQYF. The whole variable domain, filled in from reference TRBV5-1 and TRBJ2-5, reads KAGVTQTPRYLIKTRGQQVTLSCSPISGHRSVSWYQQTPGQGLQFLFEYFSETQRNKGNFPGRFSGRQFSNSRSEMNVSTLELGDSALYLCASSSRQGKTETQYFGPGTRLLVL.

On this clone itself: Other DNA sequences in this specimen translate into the identical CDR3. The CDR3 DNA reads TGTGCCACCAGCAGAGATGGAGGGTCTGGAAACACCATATATTTT. Amino acids: CATSRDGGSGNTIYF. V gene TRBV15 combines with J gene TRBJ1-3; unclear D gene. The CDR3 spans 15 residues. Germline CDR1 and CDR2: LNHNV and YYDKDF (reference sequence). V lost 0 bases and J 1 base, leaving 7 bases between the germline ends.

The gene calls are TRBV6-5 and TRBJ2-7, with a tentative D call TRBD1 (6 bases). Germline-derived CDR1 and CDR2 are MNHEY and SVGAGI. V lost 7 bases to trimming and J lost 3 bases, with 10 bases between them. The CDR3 is 12 residues long. CDR3 nucleotides: TGTGCCAGCAAAGGGGGATACTACGAGCAGTACGTC. Protein: CASKGGYYEQYV.

CDR3 loop: CASSQVPRQGFFF. The CDR3 DNA reads TGTGCCAGCAGCCAAGTTCCCAGACAGGGGTTCTTCTTC. The rearrangement joins TRBV3-1 (or the pseudogene TRBV3-2) to TRBJ2-1; 8 positions agree with TRBD1. The CDR3 sequence is 13 residues long. Germline CDR1 and CDR2: LGHDT and YNNKEL (reference sequence). V dropped 1 base and J dropped 16; count of bases not matched to a gene: 9.

The genes are TRBV28 and TRBJ1-1; no firm D call. The germline gives CDR1 MDHEN, CDR2 SYDVKM. The CDR3 runs 14 residues. V gave up 5 bases and J gave up 1 base, with 11 bases separating them. This CDR3 reads CASSLPRQNTEAFF. CDR3 in DNA: TGTGCCAGCAGTCTACCGCGGCAGAACACTGAAGCTTTCTTT.